This TCR beta chain was sequenced for a study of blood T cell repertoires in COVID-19. Produced via immunoSEQ multiplex PCR; TCRdb's table is partial and in-frame only. Of 250,000 to 300,000 clones listed, approximately 77% are singletons. This CDR3 has 14 residues. The germline V gene has CDR1 LGHNA and CDR2 YSLEER. V was shortened by 1 base and J by 4 bases, with 10 bases between the two germline ends. The receptor was derived from a woman in her late teens or twenties with acute or convalescent COVID-19. This sequence joins TRBV4-3 and TRBJ2-5, with D maybe TRBD2 (5 bases). What was sequenced was peripheral blood. The CDR3 DNA is TGCGCCAGCAGCCAAGGTTTCGGAGGAGAGACCCAGTACTTC. This encodes CASSQGFGGETQYF.